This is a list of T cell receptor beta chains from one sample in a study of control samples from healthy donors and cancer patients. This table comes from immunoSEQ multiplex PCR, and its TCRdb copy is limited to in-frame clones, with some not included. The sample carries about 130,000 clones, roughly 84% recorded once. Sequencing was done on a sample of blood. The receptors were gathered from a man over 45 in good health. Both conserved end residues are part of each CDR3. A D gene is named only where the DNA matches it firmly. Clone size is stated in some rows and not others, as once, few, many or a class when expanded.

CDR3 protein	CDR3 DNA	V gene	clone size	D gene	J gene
CAWIDRGLRFF	TGTGCCTGGATCGACAGGGGGCTCCGGTTCTTC	TRBV30	.	TRBD1	TRBJ2-1
CASSPDYGGGGELFF	TGTGCCAGCAGCCCCGACTACGGCGGTGGGGGGGAGCTGTTTTTT	TRBV2	.	.	TRBJ2-2
CASTLDREFDYTF	TGTGCCAGCACCCTGGACAGGGAGTTTGACTACACCTTC	TRBV12-3/TRBV12-4	.	TRBD1	TRBJ1-2
CAGSQVLSTDQPQHF	TGCGCCGGCAGCCAAGTACTCTCGACAGATCAGCCCCAGCATTTT	TRBV4-1	.	.	TRBJ1-5
CASSRNAGAAKNIQYF	TGTGCCAGCAGCCGTAATGCGGGGGCAGCCAAAAACATTCAGTACTTC	TRBV13	.	.	TRBJ2-4
CASSQDSWEQFF	TGTGCCAGCAGCCAAGATAGCTGGGAGCAGTTCTTC	TRBV3-1/TRBV3-2	.	.	TRBJ2-1
CATSRYRDSAYEQYF	TGTGCCACCAGCAGATACCGGGACAGTGCCTACGAGCAGTACTTC	TRBV15	.	TRBD1	TRBJ2-7
CASRDLTGGGQPQHF	TGTGCCAGCAGGGACTTGACAGGTGGGGGTCAGCCCCAGCATTTT	TRBV6-5	.	.	TRBJ1-5
CASNTRYEQYF	TGTGCCAGCAACACACGTTACGAGCAGTACTTC	TRBV2	.	.	TRBJ2-7
CASSDGLAGGQETQYF	TGTGCCAGCAGTGACGGACTAGCGGGGGGCCAAGAGACCCAGTACTTC	TRBV6-1	.	TRBD2	TRBJ2-5
CASSQDREGSEKLFF	TGTGCCAGCAGCCAAGACAGGGAGGGGAGTGAAAAACTGTTTTTT	TRBV3-1/TRBV3-2	.	.	TRBJ1-4
CASSLWGANEKLFF	TGTGCCAGCAGTTTGTGGGGGGCTAATGAAAAACTGTTTTTT	TRBV27	.	.	TRBJ1-4
CASSGTGFTDTQYF	TGCGCCAGCAGTGGCACAGGGTTCACAGATACGCAGTATTTT	TRBV10-2	.	.	TRBJ2-3
CASSRIGQPLNEQFF	TGTGCCAGTAGTAGGATAGGACAACCTCTCAATGAGCAGTTCTTC	TRBV19	.	.	TRBJ2-1
CASSLDGTGQETQYF	TGTGCCAGCAGCTTAGATGGGACAGGACAAGAGACCCAGTACTTC	TRBV11-2	.	TRBD1	TRBJ2-5
CASSVDGFNTEAFF	TGTGCCAGCAGCGTAGATGGTTTCAACACTGAAGCTTTCTTT	TRBV9	.	.	TRBJ1-1
CASSAPGQGIEF	TGTGCCAGCAGCGCCCCGGGACAGGGCATTGAATTC	TRBV6-5	few	TRBD1	TRBJ2-4
CASRPERGGWETQYF	TGTGCCAGCAGACCAGAGCGGGGGGGCTGGGAGACCCAGTACTTC	TRBV3-1/TRBV3-2	.	TRBD2	TRBJ2-5
CASSETTVATEAFF	TGTGCCAGCAGTGAAACCACAGTTGCCACTGAAGCTTTCTTT	TRBV2	.	.	TRBJ1-1
CASSVGGTGGTDTQYF	TGTGCCAGCAGTGTGGGAGGGACTGGGGGCACAGATACGCAGTATTTT	TRBV6-1	.	TRBD2	TRBJ2-3
CASSIGGGAWEQYF	TGTGCCAGTAGTATAGGTGGGGGCGCGTGGGAGCAGTACTTC	TRBV19	once	.	TRBJ2-7
CASSSIDYPRDTEAFF	TGTGCCAGCAGCTCTATAGACTACCCACGGGACACTGAAGCTTTCTTT	TRBV7-9	.	.	TRBJ1-1
CASSQVNLPSDTQYF	TGTGCCAGCAGCCAAGTAAATCTACCCTCTGATACGCAGTATTTT	TRBV3-1/TRBV3-2	.	.	TRBJ2-3
CASSAETGGDYSNQPQHF	TGTGCCAGCAGCGCCGAGACAGGAGGGGACTATAGCAATCAGCCCCAGCATTTT	TRBV7-9	.	.	TRBJ1-5
CASRGDSDSNQPQHF	TGTGCCAGCAGAGGGGACAGCGATAGCAATCAGCCCCAGCATTTT	TRBV2	.	TRBD1	TRBJ1-5
CSAWTGRTTEAFF	TGCAGCGCGTGGACAGGGAGGACAACTGAAGCTTTCTTT	TRBV29-1	.	TRBD1	TRBJ1-1
CATSDLGQGETQYF	TGTGCCACCAGTGATTTAGGACAGGGGGAGACCCAGTACTTC	TRBV24-1	.	TRBD1	TRBJ2-5
CASSPLTGSSYEQYF	TGTGCCAGCAGCCCCCTTACAGGGAGTTCCTACGAGCAGTACTTC	TRBV7-9	.	.	TRBJ2-7
CASSLAGVGNQPQHF	TGTGCCAGCAGTTTGGCAGGGGTGGGCAATCAGCCCCAGCATTTT	TRBV6-5	.	.	TRBJ1-5
CASSSGNYGYTF	TGTGCCAGCAGCTCCGGAAACTATGGCTACACCTTC	TRBV5-6	.	.	TRBJ1-2
CASSYKRTSGTTYEQYF	TGTGCCAGCAGTTATAAACGAACTAGCGGGACAACCTACGAGCAGTACTTC	TRBV27	.	TRBD2	TRBJ2-7
CASSIDSSGSLRYGYTF	TGTGCCAGTAGTATAGATTCCTCTGGATCACTTAGGTATGGCTACACCTTC	TRBV19	.	.	TRBJ1-2
CASSLGGGMGTEAFF	TGCGCCAGCAGCCTAGGTGGAGGGATGGGCACTGAAGCTTTCTTT	TRBV5-1	.	.	TRBJ1-1
CASSPKQGASSEAFF	TGTGCCAGCTCACCGAAACAGGGGGCGAGCTCTGAAGCTTTCTTT	TRBV18	.	TRBD1	TRBJ1-1
CASRGTEAFF	TGTGCCAGCCGGGGAACCGAAGCTTTCTTT	TRBV2	.	.	TRBJ1-1
CASSLKPGWGEQFF	TGTGCCAGCAGTTTAAAGCCAGGTTGGGGTGAGCAGTTCTTC	TRBV28	.	.	TRBJ2-1
CASSSGTSVYNEQFF	TGTGCCAGCAGCTCCGGGACTAGCGTCTACAATGAGCAGTTCTTC	TRBV5-5	.	TRBD2	TRBJ2-1
CAWSALFPSATSFEQYF	TGTGCCTGGAGTGCTCTCTTTCCGTCTGCGACTTCTTTCGAGCAGTACTTC	TRBV30	.	.	TRBJ2-7
CASSLGGPSYNEQFF	TGTGCCAGCAGTCTGGGGGGGCCCTCCTACAATGAGCAGTTCTTC	TRBV27	.	.	TRBJ2-1
CASSLDRGEQYF	TGCGCCAGCAGCTTGGACAGGGGCGAGCAGTACTTC	TRBV5-1	.	TRBD1	TRBJ2-7
CASSSRENTEAFF	TGTGCCAGCAGCTCGCGTGAGAACACTGAAGCTTTCTTT	TRBV7-7	.	.	TRBJ1-1
CASSLRDRDNSPLHF	TGCGCCAGCAGCCTTCGGGACAGGGATAATTCACCCCTCCACTTT	TRBV4-1	.	TRBD1	TRBJ1-6
CASSLVVGGGTDTQYF	TGTGCCAGCAGCTTAGTTGTAGGAGGAGGGACAGATACGCAGTATTTT	TRBV11-2	.	.	TRBJ2-3
CASSFWQETQYF	TGCGCCAGCAGCTTCTGGCAAGAGACCCAGTACTTC	TRBV5-1	.	.	TRBJ2-5
CASSWGGEQLTSSGNTIYF	TGCGCCAGCAGCTGGGGGGGTGAACAGTTGACCTCTTCCGGAAACACCATATATTTT	TRBV5-1	.	.	TRBJ1-3
CASSTFEGPQETQYF	TGTGCCAGCAGCACCTTCGAGGGCCCCCAAGAGACCCAGTACTTC	TRBV7-8	.	.	TRBJ2-5
CASIQGGTEAFF	TGTGCCAGCATACAGGGTGGCACTGAAGCTTTCTTT	TRBV28	.	.	TRBJ1-1